The 10 T cell receptor beta chains listed next were all sequenced from one sample in a study of T cells after posttransplantation cyclophosphamide (TCRdb year 2016). To prepare the library, the immunoSEQ multiplex PCR assay was applied. This immuneACCESS table, as held by TCRdb, lists in-frame sequences with V and J called but not all clones. Of the missing ones, under half trace to an unresolved V gene in checked studies; the others have no known cause. This sample contains 40,000 to 60,000 clones, none of which is a singleton. 2% to 2.5% of the sample comes from the top ten. The sample was PBMCs. These receptors came from a middle-aged man in good health, CMV-negative, and a related stem cell transplant donor.

The table lists this clone with many counts. The sample holds other DNA sequences that translate to the same CDR3. The chain carries TRBV19 and TRBJ1-1; no definite D call. Trimming took off 2 bases at V and 1 base at J, with 5 bases between the two ends. CDR3 length: 13 residues. Germline CDR1 is LNHDA and CDR2 is SQIVND (reference sequence). Here the CDR3 DNA reads TGTGCCAGTAGTATATCAGGGAACACTGAAGCTTTCTTT. Amino acid sequence: CASSISGNTEAFF.

This clone was recorded at least ten times. The V call is TRBV7-6, the J call TRBJ2-3, with 9 positions matching TRBD2. CDR1 is SGHVS, CDR2 FNYEAQ, per germline. The CDR3 has 15 amino acids. The trim removed 5 bases at V and 0 bases at J, leaving 3 bases unmatched. The CDR3 is CASSLSGRSTDTQYF. Written as DNA, the CDR3 is TGTGCCAGCAGCCTTAGCGGGAGAAGCACAGATACGCAGTATTTT.

This clone was seen repeatedly, ten times or more. The genes are TRBV14 and TRBJ2-1, with D possibly matching TRBD2 (6 bases). The CDR3 spans 15 residues. Per germline, CDR1 SGHDN and CDR2 FVKESK. V lost 2 bases to trimming and J lost 8 bases, with 16 bases between them. The CDR3 sequence is CASSQLTGGTHEQFF. CDR3 nucleotides: TGTGCCAGCAGCCAACTGACGGGCGGGACCCATGAGCAGTTCTTC.

This clone was seen ten or more times. The V call is TRBV6-6, the J call TRBJ1-3; perhaps TRBD1 as D (5 bases). The germline V gene has CDR1 MNHNY and CDR2 SVGAGI (reference sequence). Trimming stripped 0 bases from V and 4 bases from J, with 13 bases between. The CDR3 runs to 16 residues. Here the CDR3 reads CASSYSGRASGNTIYF. The CDR3 region has the DNA TGTGCCAGCAGTTACTCGGGCAGGGCGTCGGGAAACACCATATATTTT.

The sample holds many counts of this clone. At one boundary the junction diverges from the germline segment, which might be a read error. This chain joins TRBV7-7 and TRBJ2-1; 7 bases map to TRBD2. The germline CDR1 and CDR2 sequences are SSHAT and FNYEAQ (reference sequence). The CDR3 length is 15 residues. The CDR3: CASSLQAGRYNEQFF. The CDR3 region has the DNA TGTGCTAGCAGCTTACAAGCGGGACGTTACAATGAGCAGTTCTTC.

This clone occurred many times. The chain combines TRBV7-7 with TRBJ2-5, with D unresolved. V lost 5 bases and J lost 1, with 8 bases in between. The CDR3 runs to 13 residues. Germline V CDR1 and CDR2: SSHAT, FNYEAQ (reference sequence). CDR3 residues: CASSRGIQETQYF. DNA of the CDR3: TGTGCCAGCAGCCGAGGAATCCAAGAGACCCAGTACTTC.

This clone was found many times. This chain joins TRBV7-2 and TRBJ2-1; 9 bases align to TRBD2. The V gene end was trimmed by 6 bases and the J gene end by 4 bases; junction bases not matched to a gene: 19. The germline gives CDR1 SGHTA, CDR2 FQGNSA. The CDR3 length is 19 residues. As DNA, the CDR3 is TGTGCCAGCAGACTCTGGAGCGGGAGGACCCCCAGGGGGTACAATGAGCAGTTCTTC. This encodes CASRLWSGRTPRGYNEQFF. The full variable domain, in which reference TRBV7-2 and TRBJ2-1 provide the parts outside the CDR3, is GAGVSQSPSNKVTEKGKDVELRCDPISGHTALYWYRQSLGQGLEFLIYFQGNSAPDKSGLPSDRFSAERTGGSVSTLTIQRTQQEDSAVYLCASRLWSGRTPRGYNEQFFGPGTRLTVL.

This clone was found many times. V and J are TRBV4-1 and TRBJ1-1, with D perhaps matching TRBD1 (5 bases). V was clipped by 3 bases and J by 4 bases, with 18 bases between them. This CDR3 comprises 16 residues. Germline V CDR1 and CDR2: MGHRA, YSYEKL. As DNA, the CDR3 is TGCGCCAGCAGCCAGGGGAACAGGATGTCGGTCACTGAAGCTTTCTTT. Translated: CASSQGNRMSVTEAFF.

Many counts were recorded for this clone. V and J are TRBV19 and TRBJ2-7, with TRBD1 as a possible D gene (6 bases). CDR1 and CDR2 (germline): LNHDA, SQIVND (reference sequence). V was shortened by 4 bases and J by 2 bases, with 12 bases between the two germline ends. The CDR3 consists of 14 residues. The CDR3 DNA sequence: TGTGCCAGTAGTAGCCGGGACATTACCTACGAGCAGTACTTC. Its protein product is CASSSRDITYEQYF.

Ten or more counts support this clone. The genes are TRBV28 and TRBJ1-1; tentatively, D is TRBD1 (5 bases). The CDR3 has 13 amino acids. Germline lookup yields CDR1 MDHEN and CDR2 SYDVKM. V lost 6 bases and J 1 base, leaving 9 bases between the germline ends. This CDR3 reads CASSLGQNTEAFF. In DNA form, the CDR3 reads TGTGCCAGCAGCCTCGGACAGAACACTGAAGCTTTCTTT.